The rows below give T cell receptor beta chains drawn from one sample of a study of cytomegalovirus exposure and HLA in healthy donors. TCRdb's copy holds only in-frame clones and misses some; the assay was immunoSEQ multiplex PCR. Here the sample spans about 200,000 clones, 80% to 90% being singletons. The sequenced material came from PBMCs. These receptors originate from a woman younger than 30 in good health and CMV-seronegative. CDR3s include the opening cysteine and the closing phenylalanine or tryptophan. Fields, in order: V gene, J gene, D gene, clone size, CDR3 DNA, CDR3 protein. The D gene is left open where the match is weak. Size is stated for part of the rows, as once, few or many counts, or as a class when the clone is expanded.

v_gene: TRBV5-1; j_gene: TRBJ2-1; d_gene: NA; abundance: NA; CDR3nt: TGCGCCAGCAGCTTGGTAGAGTTAGCGGACTCCTACAATGAGCAGTTCTTC; CDR3aa: CASSLVELADSYNEQFF
v_gene: TRBV5-1; j_gene: TRBJ2-7; d_gene: NA; abundance: NA; CDR3nt: TGCGCCAGCAGCGTCACTAGCAGGGACGAGCAGTACTTC; CDR3aa: CASSVTSRDEQYF
v_gene: TRBV2; j_gene: TRBJ2-3; d_gene: TRBD2; abundance: NA; CDR3nt: TGTGCCAGCCAACCTAGCGGGAGAACGCCGGATACGCAGTATTTT; CDR3aa: CASQPSGRTPDTQYF
v_gene: TRBV7-8; j_gene: TRBJ2-7; d_gene: TRBD2; abundance: NA; CDR3nt: TGTGCCAGCAGCTTAGCCGGGACTAGCGGCTCCTACGAGCAGTACTTC; CDR3aa: CASSLAGTSGSYEQYF
v_gene: TRBV4-1; j_gene: TRBJ1-2; d_gene: NA; abundance: NA; CDR3nt: TGCGCCAGCAGCCAAGCACGAGTGACATATGGCTACACCTTC; CDR3aa: CASSQARVTYGYTF
v_gene: TRBV19; j_gene: TRBJ1-2; d_gene: TRBD1; abundance: NA; CDR3nt: TGTGCCAGTAGTGGCCGTACAGGGGTCGCGCTCGGCTACACCTTC; CDR3aa: CASSGRTGVALGYTF
v_gene: TRBV6-5; j_gene: TRBJ1-2; d_gene: NA; abundance: few; CDR3nt: TGTGCCAGCAGTTACTCTTGGCAGGGCCTGGGTGGCTACACCTTC; CDR3aa: CASSYSWQGLGGYTF
v_gene: TRBV11-2; j_gene: TRBJ2-7; d_gene: NA; abundance: once; CDR3nt: TGTGCCAGCAGCCCAATCGCCCGACAGTGGAGCTACGAGCAGTACTTC; CDR3aa: CASSPIARQWSYEQYF
v_gene: TRBV5-1; j_gene: TRBJ2-1; d_gene: TRBD1; abundance: NA; CDR3nt: TGCGCCAGCAGCTCAGGACAGGGATGGGGTGAGCAGTTCTTC; CDR3aa: CASSSGQGWGEQFF
v_gene: TRBV5-1; j_gene: TRBJ2-5; d_gene: TRBD2; abundance: few; CDR3nt: TGCGCCAGCAGCTCGACCATGGGGCTAGCGGGAGAAGAGACCCAGTACTTC; CDR3aa: CASSSTMGLAGEETQYF
v_gene: TRBV29-1; j_gene: TRBJ2-5; d_gene: TRBD1; abundance: NA; CDR3nt: TGCAGCGTTGAAAGAGGCAGGGGGGAGACCCAGTACTTC; CDR3aa: CSVERGRGETQYF
v_gene: TRBV28; j_gene: TRBJ2-5; d_gene: TRBD1; abundance: NA; CDR3nt: TGTGCCAGCAGTAATGAGGGGGCGCGGGTTGAGACCCAGTACTTC; CDR3aa: CASSNEGARVETQYF
v_gene: TRBV11-2; j_gene: TRBJ1-3; d_gene: NA; abundance: NA; CDR3nt: TGTGCCAGCAGCTTAGGAGGAGTCTCTGGAAACACCATATATTTT; CDR3aa: CASSLGGVSGNTIYF
v_gene: TRBV4-3; j_gene: TRBJ2-2; d_gene: TRBD2; abundance: NA; CDR3nt: TGCGCCAGCAGCCAAGAACTAGCGGGAGCCCCTTCGAACACCGGGGAGCTGTTTTTT; CDR3aa: CASSQELAGAPSNTGELFF
v_gene: TRBV5-1; j_gene: TRBJ2-5; d_gene: TRBD2; abundance: NA; CDR3nt: TGCGCCAGCAGCTTGGTGGGGGGGGTGCAAGAGACCCAGTACTTC; CDR3aa: CASSLVGGVQETQYF
v_gene: TRBV6-5; j_gene: TRBJ2-2; d_gene: TRBD1; abundance: NA; CDR3nt: TGTGCCAGCAGGAAGGGACAGACTGGGACCGGGGAGCTGTTTTTT; CDR3aa: CASRKGQTGTGELFF
v_gene: TRBV25-1; j_gene: TRBJ2-1; d_gene: TRBD2; abundance: NA; CDR3nt: TGTGCCAGCAGTGAACCACTAGCGGGAGGGGAGTTCTTC; CDR3aa: CASSEPLAGGEFF
v_gene: TRBV4-1; j_gene: TRBJ2-1; d_gene: TRBD2; abundance: NA; CDR3nt: TGCGCCAGCAGCCCCGGACTAGCGGGACACCAGTTCTTC; CDR3aa: CASSPGLAGHQFF
v_gene: TRBV6-5; j_gene: TRBJ1-5; d_gene: TRBD1; abundance: NA; CDR3nt: TGTGCCAGCAGTGGGACAGGGGATCAGCCCCAGCATTTT; CDR3aa: CASSGTGDQPQHF
v_gene: TRBV30; j_gene: TRBJ2-7; d_gene: NA; abundance: NA; CDR3nt: TGTGCCTGGAGTAGTACAGTCTACGAGCAGTACTTC; CDR3aa: CAWSSTVYEQYF
v_gene: TRBV7-8; j_gene: TRBJ2-2; d_gene: TRBD2; abundance: NA; CDR3nt: TGTGCCAGCAGCCTGGGACTAGGGATTTACACCGGGGAGCTGTTTTTT; CDR3aa: CASSLGLGIYTGELFF
v_gene: TRBV30; j_gene: TRBJ2-2; d_gene: NA; abundance: NA; CDR3nt: TGTGCCTGGGTTTCGAGGGCGGACACCGGGGAGCTGTTTTTT; CDR3aa: CAWVSRADTGELFF
v_gene: TRBV4-1; j_gene: TRBJ1-2; d_gene: NA; abundance: NA; CDR3nt: TGCGCCAGCAGCCAAGGACCCCCTGGGGCCGCATTAGACGATGGCTACACCTTC; CDR3aa: CASSQGPPGAALDDGYTF
v_gene: TRBV11-2; j_gene: TRBJ2-7; d_gene: TRBD1; abundance: NA; CDR3nt: TGTGCCAGCAGCCAACAGGGGCCTAACGAGCAGTACTTC; CDR3aa: CASSQQGPNEQYF
v_gene: TRBV7-9; j_gene: TRBJ2-2; d_gene: TRBD1; abundance: once; CDR3nt: TGTGCCAGCAGCTTTGGACAGGGTGTGGAGCTGTTTTTT; CDR3aa: CASSFGQGVELFF
v_gene: TRBV7-2; j_gene: TRBJ1-1; d_gene: TRBD1; abundance: once; CDR3nt: TGTGCCAGCAGCTTAGCATTGGGACAGGGGAGCGCTGAAGCTTTCTTT; CDR3aa: CASSLALGQGSAEAFF
v_gene: TRBV5-1; j_gene: TRBJ2-1; d_gene: TRBD1; abundance: NA; CDR3nt: TGCGCCAGCGGACAGGGAACCTACAATGAGCAGTTCTTC; CDR3aa: CASGQGTYNEQFF
v_gene: TRBV10-3; j_gene: TRBJ2-2; d_gene: NA; abundance: NA; CDR3nt: TGTGCCATCAGTGGAGGGTTGAACACCGGGGAGCTGTTTTTT; CDR3aa: CAISGGLNTGELFF
v_gene: TRBV5-6; j_gene: TRBJ2-5; d_gene: TRBD2; abundance: NA; CDR3nt: TGTGCCAGCAGCTACTTAGCGGGCCAAGCCAGGGAGACCCAGTACTTC; CDR3aa: CASSYLAGQARETQYF
v_gene: TRBV30; j_gene: TRBJ2-7; d_gene: TRBD1; abundance: NA; CDR3nt: TGTGCCTGGAGGGTTACAGGGGGCAAGCAGTACTTC; CDR3aa: CAWRVTGGKQYF
v_gene: TRBV15; j_gene: TRBJ1-3; d_gene: NA; abundance: NA; CDR3nt: TGTGCCACCAGCGAAGGTCAGGGAACTGGAAACACCATATATTTT; CDR3aa: CATSEGQGTGNTIYF
v_gene: TRBV11-3; j_gene: TRBJ2-7; d_gene: TRBD1; abundance: NA; CDR3nt: TGTGCCAGCAGCTTAGGAGTTACGGGACAGGAGACGGGGCAGTACTTC; CDR3aa: CASSLGVTGQETGQYF
v_gene: TRBV9; j_gene: TRBJ2-3; d_gene: NA; abundance: once; CDR3nt: TGTGCCAGCAGCACCTCCGGCGGGGACCCAGATACGCAGTATTTT; CDR3aa: CASSTSGGDPDTQYF
v_gene: TRBV10-3; j_gene: TRBJ2-1; d_gene: TRBD1; abundance: NA; CDR3nt: TGTGCCATCAGTGAGGACAGGGGTAGGTTAGATGAGCAGTTCTTC; CDR3aa: CAISEDRGRLDEQFF
v_gene: TRBV28; j_gene: TRBJ2-7; d_gene: TRBD1; abundance: NA; CDR3nt: TGTGCCAGCAGTTCCCCATCAGGGGGCCCCTACGAGCAGTACTTC; CDR3aa: CASSSPSGGPYEQYF
v_gene: TRBV27; j_gene: TRBJ2-7; d_gene: NA; abundance: NA; CDR3nt: TGTGCCAGCAGTTTGGCAGAGGGAGGCTCCTACGAGCAGTACTTC; CDR3aa: CASSLAEGGSYEQYF